This T cell receptor beta chain originates from a study of blood T cell repertoires in COVID-19. The wider study: Whether acute or convalescent, the COVID-19 samples came from the United States, Italy and Spain. PBMCs, B-cell-depleted T cells, or T cells were the source of the cDNA or gDNA that made up the material.

The J segment lost 2 bases and the V segment lost 3 bases, leaving 0 bases of the junction unmatched. Germline values: CDR1 MNHNS, CDR2 SASEGT. CDR3 length: 14 residues. Original data processing: Amplification of reference gene primers was used by the study to estimate nucleated cell counts. The data were produced by immunoSEQ multiplex PCR, yet TCRdb's version contains in-frame clones alone and is incomplete. V and J calls plus clone size are reproduced from that table; the DNA served to infer D and trimming. The sample includes about 260,000 clones, approximately 91% of them seen just once. Sequencing was performed on peripheral blood. This chain joins TRBV6-1 and TRBJ2-1, with TRBD1 identical over 8 bases. The source is a human donor in a cohort sampled during active COVID-19. The CDR3 DNA sequence: TGTGCCAGCAGTGACAGGGGGCCCTACAATGAGCAGTTCTTC. Protein sequence: CASSDRGPYNEQFF.